Below are 12 T cell receptor beta chains sequenced from a single sample in a study of vaccination effects on CD4 cells after COVID-19. This table comes from immunoSEQ multiplex PCR, and its TCRdb copy is limited to in-frame clones, with some not included. The sample lists tens of thousands of clones, about 67% occurring once. Sequencing was preceded by expansion of antigen-specific CD4+ T cells with viral peptide pools in the ViraFEST assay. Having been cultured for approximately ten days, the cells underwent CD4+ T cell isolation. Participants got two doses of BNT162b2 or mRNA-1273 vaccine. Antigen specificity for these receptors is unknown. Source: CD4+ T cells from PBMCs cultured with HCoV-229E spike peptides, taken after COVID-19 vaccination. The origin of the receptors is a human donor who received a COVID-19 vaccine.

The rearrangement joins TRBV3-1 (or the pseudogene TRBV3-2) to TRBJ1-2, with 8 bases aligning to TRBD1. The length of the CDR3 is 17 residues. After removal of 1 base from V and 4 bases from J, the junction contained 11 bases not matched to a gene. CDR1 LGHDT and CDR2 YNNKEL come from the germline V gene (reference sequence). The CDR3: CASSQVGDRRRSYGYTF. The CDR3 coding sequence is TGTGCCAGCAGCCAAGTTGGGGACAGGCGTCGGAGCTATGGCTACACCTTC.

There are a few counts of this clone. The chain recombines TRBV5-1 with TRBJ1-4; TRBD1 matches 7 bases. Trimming at V came to 3 bases and at J to 1 base, leaving 9 bases not matched to a gene. The CDR3 runs to 17 residues. Germline V gene data show CDR1 as SGHRS and CDR2 as YFSETQ. CDR3 region: CASSWAPRQGTNEKLFF. In DNA, the CDR3 is TGCGCCAGCAGCTGGGCCCCACGACAGGGAACTAATGAAAAACTGTTTTTT.

This rearrangement joins TRBV21-1 to TRBJ2-6; the D call in the table, TRBD1, was not verified against the DNA. TRBV21-1 constitutes a pseudogene. The CDR3 is 19 residues long. CDR3 nucleotide sequence: TGTGCCAGCAGCTATTGGGGGGGGACAGGGAGCTCTGGGGCCAACGTCCTGACTTTC. It specifies CASSYWGGTGSSGANVLTF.

The chain combines TRBV6-5 with TRBJ1-6; D ambiguous. V gave up 4 bases and J gave up 7 bases, with 14 bases separating them. Looked up from germline, CDR1 is MNHEY and CDR2 is SVGAGI. The CDR3 sequence is 15 residues long. This CDR3 is CASSLSGSLNSPLHF. CDR3 nucleotide sequence: TGTGCCAGCAGTTTATCCGGGTCTCTCAATTCACCCCTCCACTTT.

This chain uses TRBV10-3 with TRBJ1-5; D is unclear. Germline values: CDR1 ENHRY, CDR2 SYGVKD. The CDR3 consists of 14 residues. V lost 11 bases and J lost 3, with 17 bases in between. The CDR3 here is CAADSAADNQPQHF. In nucleotides, the CDR3 is TGTGCCGCCGATTCCGCGGCAGACAATCAGCCCCAGCATTTT.

This clone was detected once. The gene calls are TRBV18 and TRBJ2-2, with a weak D call TRBD1 (6 bases). The germline gives CDR1 KGHSH, CDR2 LQKENI. The CDR3 has 15 residues. V was cut by 6 bases and J by 2 bases, with 13 bases left in between. CDR3 loop: CASSPDRKNTGELFF. Here the CDR3 DNA reads TGTGCCAGCTCCCCGGACAGAAAAAACACCGGGGAGCTGTTTTTT.

The chain is built from TRBV29-1 and TRBJ2-5, with D perhaps matching TRBD1 (6 bases). This CDR3 spans 12 amino acids. V was cut by 5 bases and J by 5 bases, with 12 bases left in between. The germline CDR1 and CDR2 sequences are SQVTM and ANQGSEA. CDR3 nucleotide sequence: TGCAGCGTTTATCTGGGGGCGGAGACCCAGTACTTC. Translation gives CSVYLGAETQYF.

This clone occurred a few times. CDR3 DNA sequence: TGTGCCAGCATCGAATGCCCGACAGGGCACTATGGCTACACCTTC. Translation: CASIECPTGHYGYTF. This sequence joins TRBV21-1 and TRBJ1-2; the table's D call of TRBD1 was not tested on the DNA. TRBV21-1 is termed a pseudogene. The CDR3 extends over 15 amino acids.

V gene TRBV7-3 combines with J gene TRBJ2-3; D is ambiguous. CDR1 is SGHTA and CDR2 is FQGTGA in the germline V gene. The CDR3 sequence is 15 residues long. The V and J ends lost 1 base and 6 bases respectively, with 14 bases between them. CDR3 amino acids: CASSLSGPGMDTQYF. CDR3 coding DNA: TGTGCCAGCAGCTTAAGTGGACCGGGCATGGATACGCAGTATTTT.

This chain connects TRBV5-1 to TRBJ1-5; 8 bases line up with TRBD1. J was trimmed by 0 bases and V by 4 bases; bases with no gene match: 9. There are 17 residues in the CDR3. The germline V gene has CDR1 SGHRS and CDR2 YFSETQ. The CDR3 region has the DNA TGCGCCAGCAGCCCAGGGACAGGTAGATATAGCAATCAGCCCCAGCATTTT. The encoded protein is CASSPGTGRYSNQPQHF.

This clone was recorded only once. V usage is TRBV30 and J usage is TRBJ2-5; D is perhaps TRBD1 (6 bases). CDR3 length: 14 amino acids. Between the trimmed V and J ends, which lost 1 base and 4 bases, there was a span of 13 bases. The V gene's germline CDR1 is GTSNPN and CDR2 SVGIG (reference sequence). The DNA of the CDR3 is TGTGCCTGGAGTGAGCAGGGGATCAGAGAGACCCAGTACTTC. It translates to CAWSEQGIRETQYF.

The V call is TRBV9, the J call TRBJ2-1; no clear D. CDR3 length: 14 amino acids. Germline V gene sequence: CDR1 SGDLS, CDR2 YYNGEE. The ends were cut back, 4 bases at V and 5 bases at J, with 13 bases in the middle. CDR3 residues: CASSPRTVNNEQFF. DNA of the CDR3: TGTGCCAGCAGCCCGAGGACCGTGAACAATGAGCAGTTCTTC.